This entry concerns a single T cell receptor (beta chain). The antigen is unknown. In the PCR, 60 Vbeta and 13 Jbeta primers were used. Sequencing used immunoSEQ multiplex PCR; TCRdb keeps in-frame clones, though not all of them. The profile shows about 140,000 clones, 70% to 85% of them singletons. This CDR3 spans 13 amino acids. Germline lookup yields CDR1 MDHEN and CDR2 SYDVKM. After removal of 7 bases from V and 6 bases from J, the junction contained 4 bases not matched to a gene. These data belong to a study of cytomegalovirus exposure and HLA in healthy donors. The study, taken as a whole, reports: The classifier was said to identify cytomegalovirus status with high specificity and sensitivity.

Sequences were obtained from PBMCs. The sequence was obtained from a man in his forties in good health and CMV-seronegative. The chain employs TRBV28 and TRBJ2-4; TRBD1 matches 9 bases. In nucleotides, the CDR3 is TGTGCCAGCACCCCGGGACAGGGAAACATTCAGTACTTC. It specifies CASTPGQGNIQYF.